This is a list of T cell receptor beta chains from one sample in a study of shared clonotypes between healthy human individuals. Produced via immunoSEQ multiplex PCR; TCRdb's table is partial and in-frame only. This table has about 2 million clones, 85% to 95% appearing once. The sequenced sample consisted of naive CD8+ T cells sorted from blood. These receptors came from a man aged 18-30 years in good health. The CDR3 runs from the conserved cysteine through the conserved F or W.

TRBV11-2 | CASSLARRDEHSPLHF
TRBV6-5 | CASSYLPPGHEQYF
TRBV13 | CASSLEDNEQFF
TRBV2 | CASSENPPGLAGEQFF
TRBV7-9 | CASSQTLAPDTQYF
TRBV28 | CASGGGEGEKLFF
TRBV19 | CASSIGGGEYEQYF
TRBV6-6 | CASSYGASVPDTQYF
TRBV2 | CASIGTLNQPQHF
TRBV6-1 | CASSPIGIIYGYTF
TRBV7-9 | CASSLVSGAGLIYEQYF
TRBV19 | CASSTGPLRTPEAFF
TRBV27 | CASSPREVFNYGYTF
TRBV7-8 | CASSLKGMGPAPNNEQFF
TRBV4-3 | CASSQDQGTGNTIYF
TRBV19 | CASSLFGDEQFF
TRBV6-5 | CASSHFQGPNEKLFF
TRBV7-3 | CASSLLGGGLEDTQYF
TRBV5-1 | CASSPKPGQGYNEQFF
TRBV27 | CASSLRPGSYEQYF
TRBV7-9 | CASSSTSRREYNEQFF
TRBV9 | CASSPPGLADTGELFF
TRBV6-5 | CASSYTLEAYEQYF
TRBV27 | CASSLVGVTGELFF
TRBV7-8 | CASGPAIASYNEQFF
TRBV5-5 | CASSLFGTPFNEQFF
TRBV2 | CASSESQAPTDTQYF
TRBV11-2 | CASSLGGGDQPQHF
TRBV28 | CASSPQGEDEQFF
TRBV6-5 | CASSTSSGSYNEQFF
TRBV6-4 | CASSYGPYEQYF
TRBV30 | CAWSEGGASYNEQFF
TRBV13 | CASSYLARNYEQYF
TRBV6-5 | CASSYRPGVNEQYF
TRBV5-1 | CASSLAGGGLYNSPLHF
TRBV7-9 | CASSLVGGEPNYGYTF
TRBV27 | CASSFGFSYEQYF
TRBV6-1 | CASGGLASTYEQYF
TRBV7-6 | CASSLGARGLNYGYTF
TRBV6-6 | CATNTEAFF